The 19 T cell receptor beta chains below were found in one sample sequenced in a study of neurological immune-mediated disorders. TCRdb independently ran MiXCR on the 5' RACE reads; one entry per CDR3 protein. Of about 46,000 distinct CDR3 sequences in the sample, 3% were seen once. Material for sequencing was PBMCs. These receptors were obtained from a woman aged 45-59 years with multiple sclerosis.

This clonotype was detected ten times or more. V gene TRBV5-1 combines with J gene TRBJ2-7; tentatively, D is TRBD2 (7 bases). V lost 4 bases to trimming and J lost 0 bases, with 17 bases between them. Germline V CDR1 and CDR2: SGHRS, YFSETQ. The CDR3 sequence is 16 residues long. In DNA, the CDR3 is TGCGCCAGCAGCCCGCGGGGGCGCGGTTCCTCCTACGAGCAGTACTTC. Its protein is CASSPRGRGSSYEQYF. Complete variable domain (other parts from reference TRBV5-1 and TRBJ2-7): KAGVTQTPRYLIKTRGQQVTLSCSPISGHRSVSWYQQTPGQGLQFLFEYFSETQRNKGNFPGRFSGRQFSNSRSEMNVSTLELGDSALYLCASSPRGRGSSYEQYFGPGTRLTVT.

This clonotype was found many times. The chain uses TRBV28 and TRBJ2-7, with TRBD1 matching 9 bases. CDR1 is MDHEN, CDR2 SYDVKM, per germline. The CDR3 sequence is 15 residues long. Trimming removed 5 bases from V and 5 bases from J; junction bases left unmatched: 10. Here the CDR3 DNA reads TGTGCCAGCAGTGCCCCCTCCGGGACAGGGAACGAGCAGTACTTC. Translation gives CASSAPSGTGNEQYF.

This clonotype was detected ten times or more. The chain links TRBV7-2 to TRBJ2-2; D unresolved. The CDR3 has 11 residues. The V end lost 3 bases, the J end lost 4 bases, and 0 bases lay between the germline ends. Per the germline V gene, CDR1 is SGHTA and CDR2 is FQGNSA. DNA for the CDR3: TGTGCCAGCAGCTTCACCGGGGAGCTGTTTTTT. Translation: CASSFTGELFF.

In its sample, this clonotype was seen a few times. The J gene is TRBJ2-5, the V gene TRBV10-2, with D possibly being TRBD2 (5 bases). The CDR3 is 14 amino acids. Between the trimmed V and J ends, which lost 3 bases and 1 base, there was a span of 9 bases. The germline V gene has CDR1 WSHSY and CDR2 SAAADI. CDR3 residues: CASSERLSQETQYF. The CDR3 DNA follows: TGCGCCAGCAGTGAAAGACTATCCCAAGAGACCCAGTACTTC.

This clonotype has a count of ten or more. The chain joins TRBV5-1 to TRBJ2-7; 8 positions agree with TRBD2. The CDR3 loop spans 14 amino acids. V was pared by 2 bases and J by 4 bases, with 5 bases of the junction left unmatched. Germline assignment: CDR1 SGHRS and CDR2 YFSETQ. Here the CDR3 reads CASSLTSGGYEQYF. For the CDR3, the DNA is TGCGCCAGCAGCTTAACTAGCGGAGGGTACGAGCAGTACTTC.

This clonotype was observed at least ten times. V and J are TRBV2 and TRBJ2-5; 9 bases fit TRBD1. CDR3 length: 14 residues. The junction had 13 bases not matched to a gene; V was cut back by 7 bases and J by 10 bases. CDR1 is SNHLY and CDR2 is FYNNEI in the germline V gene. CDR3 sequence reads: CASTLTGGYVDQYF. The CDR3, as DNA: TGTGCCAGCACCCTGACAGGGGGATATGTCGACCAGTACTTC. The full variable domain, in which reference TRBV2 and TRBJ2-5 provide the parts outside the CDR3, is EPEVTQTPSHQVTQMGQEVILRCVPISNHLYFYWYRQILGQKVEFLVSFYNNEISEKSEIFDDQFSVERPDGSNFTLKIRSTKLEDSAMYFCASTLTGGYVDQYFGPGTRLLVL.

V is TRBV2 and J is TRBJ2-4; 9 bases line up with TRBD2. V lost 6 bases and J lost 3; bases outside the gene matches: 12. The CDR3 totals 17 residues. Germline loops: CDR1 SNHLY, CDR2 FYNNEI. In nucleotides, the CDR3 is TGTGCCAGCAGACCCGGGACTAGCTCCGTAGACAAAAACATTCAGTACTTC. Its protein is CASRPGTSSVDKNIQYF.

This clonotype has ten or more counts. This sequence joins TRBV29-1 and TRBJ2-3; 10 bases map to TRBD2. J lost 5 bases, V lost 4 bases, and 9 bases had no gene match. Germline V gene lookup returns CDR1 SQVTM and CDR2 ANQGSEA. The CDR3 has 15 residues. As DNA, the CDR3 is TGCAGCGTTGGGTCTAGCGGGGGCCGGGGAGATACGCAGTATTTT. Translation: CSVGSSGGRGDTQYF.

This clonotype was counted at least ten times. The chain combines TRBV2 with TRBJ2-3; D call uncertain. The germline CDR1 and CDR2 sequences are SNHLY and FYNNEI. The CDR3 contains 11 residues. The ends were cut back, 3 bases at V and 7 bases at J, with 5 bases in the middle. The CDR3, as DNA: TGTGCCAGCAGTGACCGTTATACGCAGTATTTT. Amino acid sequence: CASSDRYTQYF.

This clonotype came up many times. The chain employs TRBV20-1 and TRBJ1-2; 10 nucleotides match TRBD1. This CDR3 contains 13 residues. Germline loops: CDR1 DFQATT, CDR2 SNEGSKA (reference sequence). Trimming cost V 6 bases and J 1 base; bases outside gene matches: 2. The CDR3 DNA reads TGCAGTGCCGGACAGGGGGATAACTATGGCTACACCTTC. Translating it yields CSAGQGDNYGYTF.

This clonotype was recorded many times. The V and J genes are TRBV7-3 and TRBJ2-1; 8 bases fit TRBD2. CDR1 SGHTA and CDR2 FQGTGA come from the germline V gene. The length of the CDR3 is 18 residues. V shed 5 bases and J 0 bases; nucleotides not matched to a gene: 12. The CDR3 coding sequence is TGTGCCAGCAGCCCCCAAGGAGTAGCGGGAAGCTCCTACAATGAGCAGTTCTTC. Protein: CASSPQGVAGSSYNEQFF.

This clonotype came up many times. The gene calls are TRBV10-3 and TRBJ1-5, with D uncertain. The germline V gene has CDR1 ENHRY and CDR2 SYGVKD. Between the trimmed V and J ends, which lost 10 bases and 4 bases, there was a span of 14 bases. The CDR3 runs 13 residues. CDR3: CATRPYGNQPQHF. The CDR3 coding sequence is TGTGCCACCCGACCTTATGGGAATCAGCCCCAGCATTTT.

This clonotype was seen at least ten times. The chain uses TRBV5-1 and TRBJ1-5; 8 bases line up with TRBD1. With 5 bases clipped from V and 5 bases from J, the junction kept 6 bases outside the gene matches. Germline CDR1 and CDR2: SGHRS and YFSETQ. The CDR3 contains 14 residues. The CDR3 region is CASRSGTGDQPQHF. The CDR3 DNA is TGCGCCAGCAGGTCCGGGACAGGAGATCAGCCCCAGCATTTT.

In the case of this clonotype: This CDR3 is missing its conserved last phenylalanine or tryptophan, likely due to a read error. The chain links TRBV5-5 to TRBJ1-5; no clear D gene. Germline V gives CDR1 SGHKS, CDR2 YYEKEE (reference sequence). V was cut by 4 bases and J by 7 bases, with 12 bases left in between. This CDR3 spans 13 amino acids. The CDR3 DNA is TGTGCCAGCAGCACCGTCGACAAGCAGCCCCAGCATAAT. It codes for CASSTVDKQPQHN.

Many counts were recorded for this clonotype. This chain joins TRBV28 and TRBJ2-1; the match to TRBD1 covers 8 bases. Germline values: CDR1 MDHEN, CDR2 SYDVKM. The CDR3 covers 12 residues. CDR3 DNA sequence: TGTGCAGTAGACAGGGGCGGCAATGAGCAGTTCTTC. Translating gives CAVDRGGNEQFF.

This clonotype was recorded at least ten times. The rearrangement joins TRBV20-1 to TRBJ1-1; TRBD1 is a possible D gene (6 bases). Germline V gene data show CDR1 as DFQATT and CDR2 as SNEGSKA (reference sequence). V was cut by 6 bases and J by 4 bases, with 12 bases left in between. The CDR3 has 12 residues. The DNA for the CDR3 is TGCAGTGCCTTCCAGGGGATCACTGAAGCTTTCTTT. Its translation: CSAFQGITEAFF.

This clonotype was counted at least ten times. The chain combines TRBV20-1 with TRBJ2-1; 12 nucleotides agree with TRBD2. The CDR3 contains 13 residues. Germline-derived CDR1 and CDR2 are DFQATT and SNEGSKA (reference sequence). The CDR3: CSAGLAGFNEQFF. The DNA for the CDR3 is TGCAGCGCTGGACTAGCGGGATTTAATGAGCAGTTCTTC.

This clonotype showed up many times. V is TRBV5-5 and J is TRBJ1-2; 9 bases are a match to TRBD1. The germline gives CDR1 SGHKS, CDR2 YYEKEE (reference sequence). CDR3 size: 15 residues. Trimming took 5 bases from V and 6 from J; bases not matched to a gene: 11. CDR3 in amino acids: CASSFDRGSLDGYTF. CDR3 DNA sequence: TGTGCCAGCAGTTTCGACAGGGGGAGTTTGGATGGCTACACCTTC. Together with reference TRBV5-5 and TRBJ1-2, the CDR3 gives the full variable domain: DAGVTQSPTHLIKTRGQQVTLRCSPISGHKSVSWYQQVLGQGPQFIFQYYEKEERGRGNFPDRFSARQFPNYSSELNVNALLLGDSALYLCASSFDRGSLDGYTFGSGTRLTVV.

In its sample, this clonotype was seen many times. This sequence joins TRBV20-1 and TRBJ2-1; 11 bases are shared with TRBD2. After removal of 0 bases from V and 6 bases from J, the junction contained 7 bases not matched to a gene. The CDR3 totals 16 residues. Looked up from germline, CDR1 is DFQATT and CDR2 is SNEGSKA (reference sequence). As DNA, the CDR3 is TGCAGTGCTAGAGACCCCTTAGCGGGGGGGCTCAATGAGCAGTTCTTC. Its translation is CSARDPLAGGLNEQFF.